This T cell receptor (beta chain) appears in the sequencing data of a study of regulatory T cells in long-lasting Graves disease. Points from the study as a whole: Newly diagnosed patients had higher TCR diversity than persistent Graves' patients did.

Arm-PCR of CDR3 regions and iRepertoire HTBI primers were used to build TCR beta libraries. MiXCR was run by TCRdb on the multiplex PCR reads, yielding one entry per CDR3 protein. This table has around 400,000 distinct CDR3 sequences, about 15% appearing once. From germline, CDR1 is DFQATT and CDR2 SNEGSKA (reference sequence). The CDR3 contains 9 residues. The ends were cut back, 7 bases at V and 11 bases at J, with 12 bases in the middle. With regard to this clonotype: Its matching antigen is unknown.

Time point: newly diagnosed GD, antithyroid drugs for less than 3 months. PBMC-derived RNA was used for the TCR library. Separately, the same data were catalogued under a study of T cells in Graves' hyperthyroidism and ophthalmopathy. This second report adds: Blood also held most thyroid clonotypes expanded beyond 0.001.

The sequence was obtained from a woman aged 40 to 50 with Graves disease. This sequence joins TRBV20-1 and TRBJ2-7; D not resolved. This material consisted of peripheral blood mononuclear cells (PBMCs), taken at new diagnosis, from a patient treated with antithyroid drugs. In DNA form, the CDR3 reads TGCAGTGACCGATCCGTGGAGTACTTC. Translated: CSDRSVEYF.